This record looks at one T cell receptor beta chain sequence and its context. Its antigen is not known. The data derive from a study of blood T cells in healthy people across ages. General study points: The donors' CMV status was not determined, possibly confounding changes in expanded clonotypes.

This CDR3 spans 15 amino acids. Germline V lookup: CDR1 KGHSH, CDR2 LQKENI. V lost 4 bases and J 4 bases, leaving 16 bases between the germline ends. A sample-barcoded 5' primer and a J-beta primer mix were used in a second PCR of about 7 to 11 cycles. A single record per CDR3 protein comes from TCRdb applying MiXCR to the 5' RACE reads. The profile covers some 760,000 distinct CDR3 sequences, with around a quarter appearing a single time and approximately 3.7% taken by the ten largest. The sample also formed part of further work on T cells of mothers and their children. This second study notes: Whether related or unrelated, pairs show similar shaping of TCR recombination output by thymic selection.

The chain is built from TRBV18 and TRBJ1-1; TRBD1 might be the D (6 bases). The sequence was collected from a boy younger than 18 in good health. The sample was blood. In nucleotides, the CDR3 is TGTGCCAGCTCACTGGTACAGGGTCCGAGCACTGAAGCTTTCTTT. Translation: CASSLVQGPSTEAFF.